This is a list of T cell receptor beta chains from one sample in a study of blood T cell repertoires in COVID-19. Method: immunoSEQ multiplex PCR; TCRdb's copy keeps in-frame clones and lacks some. The sample yields about 110,000 clones, around 81% seen once. The sample comprised peripheral blood. Source of these receptors: a human donor in a cohort sampled during active or convalescent COVID-19. Both conserved end residues are part of each CDR3. D genes are given only for firm matches. Size is omitted from some rows. Given values are once, few, many or a class for expanded clones.

>TRBD2|few|TRBV27|TRBJ2-1
TGTGCCAGCAGTTTATCGCAAGGACTAGCACTCAATGAGCAGTTCTTC
CASSLSQGLALNEQFF
>.|.|TRBV6-5|TRBJ2-5
TGTGCCAGCAGTCGGGGGACAGTCCAAGAGACCCAGTACTTC
CASSRGTVQETQYF
>.|.|TRBV6-5|TRBJ1-1
TGTGCCAGCAGTATATCCAGAAGCACTGAAGCTTTCTTT
CASSISRSTEAFF
>TRBD1|once|TRBV19|TRBJ1-2
TGTGCCAGTAGTATAGAAGGGTTCGGGGACAGGCGATATTCTAACTATGGCTACACCTTC
CASSIEGFGDRRYSNYGYTF
>TRBD2|.|TRBV18|TRBJ2-3
TGTGCCAGCTCACCACCGACTAGCGGATTCCAAGGGACGCAGTATTTT
CASSPPTSGFQGTQYF
>TRBD2|.|TRBV5-1|TRBJ2-7
TGCGCCAGCAGCTTGGCCTGGGCAGGGGGTAGCGGGAGCCCCTACGAGCAGTACTTC
CASSLAWAGGSGSPYEQYF
>.|.|TRBV28|TRBJ2-1
TGTGCCAGCAGTTTATTGGGGGGGCTTGAGCAGTTCTTC
CASSLLGGLEQFF
>.|once|TRBV6-2/TRBV6-3|TRBJ2-1
TGTGCCAGCAGTTACGAGCAGGGGTGGTCGGATGAGCAGTTCTTC
CASSYEQGWSDEQFF
>.|.|TRBV28|TRBJ2-1
TGTGCCAGCAGTTTGGGACTGGTTGGTGTCAATGAGCAGTTCTTC
CASSLGLVGVNEQFF
>.|.|TRBV21-1|TRBJ2-1
TGTGCCAGCAGCAAACCTAGCGACAGCTCCTACAATGAGCAGTTCTTC
CASSKPSDSSYNEQFF
>.|.|TRBV5-6|TRBJ1-6
TGTGCCAGCAGCTTGCCTGGGCAGAGCAATTCACCCCTCCACTTT
CASSLPGQSNSPLHF
>.|.|TRBV4-3|TRBJ2-2
TGCGCCAGCAGCCTACGACAGGGTGGCGCGGGAGGTACCGGGGAGCTGTTTTTT
CASSLRQGGAGGTGELFF
>TRBD2|.|TRBV7-3|TRBJ2-1
TGTGCCAGCAGCTCCCGGACTAGCGGGGGGAATGAGCAGTTCTTC
CASSSRTSGGNEQFF
>TRBD1|.|TRBV12-5|TRBJ1-3
TGTGCTAGTGGTTTGACCACCGGACAGGGGGGAAACACCATATATTTT
CASGLTTGQGGNTIYF
>TRBD1|.|TRBV5-1|TRBJ1-5
TGCGCCAGCAGCTTGGACAGGGGAAGCAATCAGCCCCAGCATTTT
CASSLDRGSNQPQHF
>TRBD2|.|TRBV28|TRBJ2-3
TGTGCCAGCAGTTTTGGTCTAGCGGCGACTCAAGATACGCAGTATTTT
CASSFGLAATQDTQYF
>.|.|TRBV30|TRBJ1-1
TGTGCCTGGAGTGCATTTAACACTGAAGCTTTCTTT
CAWSAFNTEAFF
>TRBD1|.|TRBV6-5|TRBJ1-2
TGTGCCAGCAGCGGTGACAGGGGGCCTGATGGCTACACCTTC
CASSGDRGPDGYTF
>TRBD1|.|TRBV4-3|TRBJ2-2
TGCGCCAGCAGCCAAGAATGGGGTCGGACAGGGGGTCCCGGGGAGCTGTTTTTT
CASSQEWGRTGGPGELFF
>TRBD1|.|TRBV29-1|TRBJ1-1
TGCAGCGTTAAAGCTCAGGGGGCCTCGGGCACTGAAGCTTTCTTT
CSVKAQGASGTEAFF
>.|few|TRBV4-1|TRBJ1-6
TGCGCCAGCAGTGTAGGGGGATCTAATTCACCCCTCCACTTT
CASSVGGSNSPLHF
>TRBD1|.|TRBV2|TRBJ2-4
TGTGCCAGCAGTTCCAACAGGGGCCGACTTAAAAACATTCAGTACTTC
CASSSNRGRLKNIQYF
>TRBD2|.|TRBV7-6|TRBJ2-7
TGTGCCAGCAGCCACTGGGCTAGCGGGCCACCCTACGAGCAGTACTTC
CASSHWASGPPYEQYF
>.|.|TRBV6-2/TRBV6-3|TRBJ2-7
TGTGCCAGCAGTTACAACAGGGCGGGCTACGAGCAGTACTTC
CASSYNRAGYEQYF
>TRBD1|few|TRBV7-3|TRBJ2-7
TGTGCCAGCAGCCTAACCCAGGGGGCGCGAGAGCAGTACTTC
CASSLTQGAREQYF
>.|once|TRBV3-1/TRBV3-2|TRBJ1-2
TGTGCCAGCAGCAAGGGGTGGGCCTATGGCTACACCTTC
CASSKGWAYGYTF
>.|.|TRBV19|TRBJ2-3
TGTGCCAGTAGATCATCATTGGGCGGGCCCACAGATACGCAGTATTTT
CASRSSLGGPTDTQYF
>.|.|TRBV7-2|TRBJ1-4
TGTGCCAGCAGCTTATTCTCCCGGGACATCCTTAATGAAAAACTGTTTTTT
CASSLFSRDILNEKLFF
>TRBD2|.|TRBV9|TRBJ2-1
TGTGCCAGCAGCGTACGTGGGACTAGTAGGGTGCATGAGCAGTTCTTC
CASSVRGTSRVHEQFF
>.|few|TRBV2|TRBJ1-5
TGTGCCAGCAGGGTGGACAGTCCCAATCAGCCCCAGCATTTT
CASRVDSPNQPQHF
>TRBD1|.|TRBV27|TRBJ2-1
TGTGCCAGCAGTACCTCCGGGACAGCCTCCTACAATGAGCAGTTCTTC
CASSTSGTASYNEQFF
>.|.|TRBV19|TRBJ2-5
TGTGCCAGTAGTGTAACCGGTTCCCCGGAGACCCAGTACTTC
CASSVTGSPETQYF
>TRBD2|.|TRBV7-9|TRBJ2-5
TGTGCCAGCAGCCCTAAGACTAGCGGCTGGCAAGAGACCCAGTACTTC
CASSPKTSGWQETQYF
>.|.|TRBV5-1|TRBJ1-2
TGCGCCAGCAGCTTGGCGTGGGGGGTTAACTATGGCTACACCTTC
CASSLAWGVNYGYTF
>.|few|TRBV19|TRBJ1-5
TGTGCCAGTAGTATAGGGGGGGGCCTAAGCAATCAGCCCCAGCATTTT
CASSIGGGLSNQPQHF
>TRBD2|.|TRBV4-3|TRBJ2-7
TGCGCCAGCAGCCACGTACCGGACGGGAAACCCCGGGACTACTCCTACGAGCAGTACTTC
CASSHVPDGKPRDYSYEQYF
>.|.|TRBV7-9|TRBJ2-1
TGTGCCAGCAGCGCTTGGAGGGATGAGCAGTTCTTC
CASSAWRDEQFF
>.|once|TRBV27|TRBJ2-1
TGTGCCAGCAGTCCCCTTCAGACAGCCACTATGGTCAATGAGCAGTTCTTC
CASSPLQTATMVNEQFF
>.|.|TRBV24-1|TRBJ2-4
TGTGCCACCAGCCGACAGGATTTAGAAGCCAAAAACATTCAGTACTTC
CATSRQDLEAKNIQYF
>TRBD2|.|TRBV6-2/TRBV6-3|TRBJ2-3
TGTGCCAGCAGTACTAGCGGGGTTAGCACAGATACGCAGTATTTT
CASSTSGVSTDTQYF
>TRBD2|.|TRBV5-5|TRBJ2-1
TGTGCCAGCAGCCAGGGACTAGCGGGAGGGCGCGAGCAGTTCTTC
CASSQGLAGGREQFF
>.|.|TRBV6-4|TRBJ1-5
TGTGCCATCTCTCACAGGTCGCAAAATAGCAATCAGCCCCAGCATTTT
CAISHRSQNSNQPQHF
>TRBD2|.|TRBV7-9|TRBJ2-7
TGTGCCAGCAGCTCCGGAGGCGGGAGGGGAAATCCCTACGAGCAGTACTTC
CASSSGGGRGNPYEQYF
>.|.|TRBV9|TRBJ1-1
TGTGCCAGCAGCGTAGGTGGGGGACACCCAAACACTGAAGCTTTCTTT
CASSVGGGHPNTEAFF
>TRBD1|.|TRBV28|TRBJ2-1
TGTGCCAACTCGGGACAGTCCTCCTACAATGAGCAGTTCTTC
CANSGQSSYNEQFF
>TRBD1|.|TRBV6-5|TRBJ1-5
TGTGCCAGCAGTCTTACGACAGGGTATCAGCCCCAGCATTTT
CASSLTTGYQPQHF
>.|.|TRBV12-3/TRBV12-4|TRBJ1-5
TGTGCCAGCAGTCGGTTATCTAAACAGCCCCAGCATTTT
CASSRLSKQPQHF
>TRBD2|.|TRBV29-1|TRBJ2-7
TGCAGCGTTGAAGCCGGGACTAGCGGGCTCGCGCAGTACTTC
CSVEAGTSGLAQYF
>.|.|TRBV7-2|TRBJ2-5
TGTGCCAGCAGCCGCGCAGGCCGACAAGAGACCCAGTACTTC
CASSRAGRQETQYF
>.|few|TRBV30|TRBJ1-2
TGTGCCTGGAGTGGGTTGGACAGCGACTATGGCTACACCTTC
CAWSGLDSDYGYTF
>.|.|TRBV14|TRBJ2-3
TGTGCCAGCAGCCCCTTACGGGGAGATACGCAGTATTTT
CASSPLRGDTQYF
>TRBD1|.|TRBV7-9|TRBJ2-1
TGTGCCAGCAGGAAGACAGGGGGCCTCTACAATGAGCAGTTCTTC
CASRKTGGLYNEQFF
>TRBD1|.|TRBV27|TRBJ2-7
TGTGCCAGCCGACCGGAACAGGGGGCCTCGACCGTCGGCGAGCAGTACTTC
CASRPEQGASTVGEQYF
>TRBD1|.|TRBV4-1|TRBJ2-5
TGCGCCAGCAGCCAGGCCGGACAGGGGTGGCAAGAGACCCAGTACTTC
CASSQAGQGWQETQYF
>.|.|TRBV27|TRBJ2-7
TGTGCCAGCAGTTTAGGGACAAACTACGAGCAGTACTTC
CASSLGTNYEQYF
>TRBD2|.|TRBV14|TRBJ2-7
TGTGCCAGCAGACCCAGCGGGGGGCGCTTCCGGGGGCAGTACTTC
CASRPSGGRFRGQYF
>TRBD1|.|TRBV28|TRBJ1-5
TGTGCCAGCAGTTCCCCTGGGACAGGAAATCAGCCCCAGCATTTT
CASSSPGTGNQPQHF